This entry describes one T cell receptor (beta chain). This clonotype was counted a few times. Its antigen remains unidentified. There are no base qualities to consult, and no much larger clone falls within one base. The CDR1 and CDR2 encoded by the germline V gene are MNHNS and SASEGT. The CDR3 covers 13 residues, taking in both the cysteine and the phenylalanine. Here the CDR3 DNA is all that survives: 39 bases in frame from base 1. The data stem from a study of blood T cells in healthy people across ages (dated by TCRdb to between 2014 and 2016). Describing the broader study: In model experiments, template switching captured roughly one uniquely barcoded TCR beta cDNA molecule for every two T cells. The donors were split into four age groups: young (average 16 years), middle-aged (roughly 42), aged (about 62) and long-lived (roughly 86). Two additional independent replicas of 1 million unique cDNA reads from the same blood draw were analyzed for two donors (one aged 18 to 30 and one aged 80 or older). To avoid experimental bias, donors of different ages were randomly spread across the sequencing lanes. Using deep sequencing normalized with unique cDNA molecular identifiers, the study measured how TCR beta repertoire diversity changes with age.

Library method: 5' RACE. Instrument used: Illumina HiSeq 2500. A second PCR of roughly 7 to 12 cycles was run with a J-beta primer mix and a sample-barcoded 5' primer. A template-switch 5' adaptor carrying 12 random nucleotides introduced a unique molecular identifier onto each TCR beta cDNA molecule. At least 3 million CDR3-containing paired-end reads were obtained from each sample. The Mint cDNA synthesis kit, primed by a TRBC-specific oligonucleotide, was used to synthesize first-strand cDNA from all RNA. Following uracil-DNA glycosylase treatment, a first 18-cycle PCR with universal primers M1SS and BC2_uni_R was performed on all cDNA. In the paper's pipeline: Normalization of each sample was performed by random selection of 1 million high-quality reads, each carrying a distinct molecular identifier. Instead of being binned into consensus sequences, reads that shared molecular identifiers were thrown out. MiTCR, with a Q25 quality threshold and the strictest error-elimination algorithm, was used for CDR3 identification, clonotype clustering and error correction. A nonparametric unseen species model using Euler transformation provided a lower-bound estimate of total TCR beta diversity. Clones were called with MiXCR by TCRdb after fastp trimmed the public reads at Q25, and only in-frame beta chains were retained. Every CDR3 protein is listed once, alongside the most common genes and DNA of its rows. TCRdb, rather than the study authors, made the V and J calls. The sample includes 850,000 to 1,300,000 distinct CDR3 sequences, with 35% to 50% observed a single time. The ten largest clonotypes hold 18% of the sample.

Study-wide findings and limitations: Compared with the aged group, more naive CD4+ T cells, fewer expanded clones and increased TCR diversity were shown by the long-lived group, suggesting age selection. Estimates of total diversity based on one million sequenced T cells were regarded as lower bounds and as underestimates. As age increased, observed TCR beta diversity per million T cells dropped in a roughly linear way, and a significant reduction was already evident by age roughly 36. Observed TCR beta diversity correlated strongly with the percentage of naive T cells measured by flow cytometry. Because the CMV infection status of the donors was unknown, age-related changes in expanded clonotypes may potentially have been confounded. Since profiling was done on bulk unsorted PBMCs, naive and antigen-experienced compartments could not be conclusively compared.

Systemically healthy Caucasian individuals from Russia, some 36 in total and aged roughly 6 to 100 years, were included as donors. Roughly 9.5 milliliters of peripheral blood were drawn from each donor into EDTA-treated Vacutainer tubes. Ficoll-Paque density-gradient centrifugation was used to isolate PBMCs, with at least 6.5 million per sample. Total RNA was extracted from PBMCs with Trizol reagent, with at least 5.5 micrograms obtained per sample. The percentages of naive CD45RAhigh/CD27high T cells were determined by flow cytometry on a PBMC aliquot from every donor. Sequencing was carried out using blood. Recombination linked TRBV6-1 to TRBJ2-7; the D gene is perhaps TRBD2, from 5 matching bases. The J call may be incorrect, as the DNA end agrees better with TRBJ2-5. This receptor was obtained from a woman between 55 and 75 years old in good health. The CDR3 protein is CASSVGGWETQYF. In nucleotides, the sequence is TGTGCCAGCAGTGTAGGAGGATGGGAGACCCAGTACTTC.